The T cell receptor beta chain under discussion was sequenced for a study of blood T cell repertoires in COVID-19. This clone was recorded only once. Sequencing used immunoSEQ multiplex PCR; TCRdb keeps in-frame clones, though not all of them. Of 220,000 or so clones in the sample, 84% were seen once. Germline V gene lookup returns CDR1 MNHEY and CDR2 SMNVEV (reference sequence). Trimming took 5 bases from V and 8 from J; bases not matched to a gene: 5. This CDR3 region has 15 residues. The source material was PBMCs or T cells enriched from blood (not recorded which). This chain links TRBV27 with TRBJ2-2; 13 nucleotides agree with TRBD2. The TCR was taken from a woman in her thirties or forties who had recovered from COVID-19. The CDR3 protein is CASSPRTSGSGELFF. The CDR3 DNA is TGTGCCAGCAGTCCCAGGACTAGCGGGAGTGGGGAGCTGTTTTTT.